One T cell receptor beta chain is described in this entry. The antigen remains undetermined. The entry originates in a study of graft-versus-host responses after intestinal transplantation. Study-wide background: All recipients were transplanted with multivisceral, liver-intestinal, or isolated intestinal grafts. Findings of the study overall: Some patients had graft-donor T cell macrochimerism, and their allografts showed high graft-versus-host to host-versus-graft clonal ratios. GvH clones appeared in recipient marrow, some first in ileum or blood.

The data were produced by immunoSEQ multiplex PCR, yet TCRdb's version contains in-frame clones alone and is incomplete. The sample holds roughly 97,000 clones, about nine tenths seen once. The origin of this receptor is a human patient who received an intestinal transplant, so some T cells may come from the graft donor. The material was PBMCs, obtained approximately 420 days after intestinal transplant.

CDR3 nucleotides: TGTGCCAGCAGTTACCCTCGGACAGGGGGGCAGCCCCAGCATTTT. Amino acid sequence: CASSYPRTGGQPQHF. The rearrangement joins TRBV6-6 to TRBJ1-5; 10 nucleotides agree with TRBD1. The V gene's germline CDR1 is MNHNY and CDR2 SVGAGI (reference sequence). The junction had 5 bases not matched to a gene; V was cut back by 2 bases and J by 7 bases. The CDR3 consists of 15 residues.